This paragraph covers one T cell receptor beta chain sequence. Its antigen is not yet known. Per-base qualities were not stored, and no clone one base away is much larger. The collaborating institutions used their own protocols to collect whole blood in K2EDTA tubes. For TCRbeta analysis, collaborator samples were shipped as frozen whole blood, as isolated PBMCs, or as DNA extracted from either sample type. The sample is drawn from a study of blood T cell repertoires in COVID-19 (dated by TCRdb to 2020 to 2021). For context, the study as a whole: The collaborator samples originated in the United States, Italy and Spain and spanned the acute and convalescent phases of COVID-19. The samples were drawn from two sources: the first 160 participants of the ongoing ImmuneRACE study, and fewer than 1,500 subjects contributed by 6 global collaborators. The material from the prospective study consisted of cDNA or gDNA derived from T cells, B-cell-depleted T cells, or PBMCs. Sample metadata almost always included a de-identified subject ID, COVID-19 status, age in years and sex. Where available, HLA class I and class II types were taken from metadata supplied by the sample provider and were not determined by assay-based typing. The repertoires were released in a freely available public database meant as a resource for research on the immune response to SARS-CoV-2. Subjects who had been exposed to COVID-19, were actively infected with it, or had recovered from it provided the deeply sampled blood TCRbeta repertoires that made up the dataset.

From the cysteine up to the phenylalanine, the CDR3 has a length of 13 residues. Here the CDR3 DNA is all that survives: 39 bases in frame from base 1. Reading the germline V gene gives CDR1 KGHDR and CDR2 SFDVKD. Trimming leaves V shorter by 6 bases and J shorter by 5 bases, with the junction holding 5 bases beyond the gene matches. Broad study findings and their caveats: Clinical and demographic metadata were provided uncurated, with the amount varying by source and participant.

TCRbeta CDR3 regions were amplified from genomic DNA using the immunoSEQ Assay, a bias-controlled multiplex PCR. On the authors' methods: The number of nucleated cells in each sample was estimated by amplification of reference gene primers within the assay. To quantify the absolute abundance of each unique TCRbeta CDR3 rearrangement, sequence reads were collapsed and filtered. For each sample, productive Simpson clonality was calculated by taking the square root of Simpson's diversity index across productive rearrangements. Imported from immuneACCESS, the table was reduced by TCRdb to in-frame sequences with V and J called. These copies leave out some clones; in studies compared against another copy, an unresolved V gene accounts for under half, and the cause of the remainder is not known. V, J and clone size are taken as reported in that table, and D and trimming were inferred from the DNA itself. Here the sample has 40,000 to 50,000 clones; around 89% occur a single time. The top ten constitute more than 5% of the sample.

The chain uses TRBV24-1 and TRBJ2-5; 7 central bases correspond to TRBD1. The receptor was derived from a human donor in a cohort sampled during active COVID-19. Sequencing used peripheral blood. The nucleotide sequence reads as follows: TGTGCCACCAGTACAGGGGCGCTGGAGACCCAGTACTTC. This gives the protein CATSTGALETQYF.